Following are 2 T cell receptor beta chains from one sample sequenced in a study of cytomegalovirus exposure and HLA in healthy donors. The PCR used 60 Vbeta and 13 Jbeta primers. The data were produced by immunoSEQ multiplex PCR, yet TCRdb's version contains in-frame clones alone and is incomplete. Of approximately 140,000 clones in the sample, about four fifths are singletons; the top ten hold more than 4%. Specimen: PBMCs. The receptors originated from a man aged 40-50 years in good health and CMV-seropositive.

V is TRBV29-1 and J is TRBJ2-1; 11 bases agree with TRBD1. The CDR3 extends over 14 amino acids. The junction had 6 bases not matched to a gene; V was cut back by 5 bases and J by 6 bases. Germline-derived CDR1 and CDR2 are SQVTM and ANQGSEA. CDR3 region: CSVIPGQGGNEQFF. CDR3 bases: TGCAGCGTTATTCCGGGACAGGGGGGCAATGAGCAGTTCTTC.

The chain recombines TRBV27 with TRBJ2-7; TRBD2 matches at 12 bases. The germline V gene has CDR1 MNHEY and CDR2 SMNVEV (reference sequence). The CDR3 is 15 amino acids. V shed 7 bases, J shed 5 bases, and the junction held 9 bases outside the gene matches. DNA for the CDR3: TGTGCCAGCACTCTACTAGCGGGAGGTGGGGACGAGCAGTACTTC. As protein: CASTLLAGGGDEQYF.